These 7 T cell receptor beta chains were all obtained from the same sample, sequenced in a study of metastatic and nonmetastatic thyroid tumors (dated by TCRdb to the early 2020s). Before undergoing thyroid surgery, none of the patients had been given any kind of treatment. Library generation was performed with PCR. Sequencer: Illumina HiSeq 4000. The public sequencing data were trimmed at Q25 with fastp and processed into clonotypes with MiXCR by TCRdb, which kept only in-frame beta chains. Across this sample there are fewer than 25,000 clones, with approximately 15% seen only once. The ten top clones hold about 10% of the sample. The specimen was tumor tissue. Receptors originate from a female donor with papillary thyroid cancer or a benign thyroid nodule (not recorded which). Some clones in this sample may be carry-over from other donors' samples.

The chain couples TRBV19 to TRBJ1-3, with D hard to call. Germline V gives CDR1 LNHDA, CDR2 SQIVND (reference sequence). The CDR3 consists of 14 residues. Trimming stripped 6 bases from V and 0 bases from J, with 9 bases between. The CDR3: CASSGQDSGNTIYF. In nucleotides, the CDR3 is TGTGCCAGTAGCGGTCAGGACTCTGGAAACACCATATATTTT.

This clone has a count of ten or more. V gene TRBV6-5 combines with J gene TRBJ2-3; 7 bases are a match to TRBD2. Per the germline V gene, CDR1 is MNHEY and CDR2 is SVGAGI. CDR3 length equals 17 residues. Trimming removed 2 bases from V and 0 bases from J; junction bases left unmatched: 8. CDR3 residues: CASSYRGGGTSTDTQYF. CDR3 nucleotide sequence: TGTGCCAGCAGTTACCGAGGCGGGGGAACTAGCACAGATACGCAGTATTTT.

This rearrangement joins TRBV30 to TRBJ2-7, with 7 bases identical to TRBD2. V lost 3 bases, J lost 1 base, and 3 bases stayed unmatched. Germline values: CDR1 GTSNPN, CDR2 SVGIG (reference sequence). CDR3 size: 13 residues. CDR3 loop: CAWSPLASYEQYF. In nucleotides, the CDR3 is TGTGCCTGGAGCCCACTAGCGTCCTACGAGCAGTACTTC.

This clone was picked up a small number of times. A much larger clone differs by one base, so this may be a read error. This chain connects TRBV29-1 to TRBJ2-1; weak D call: TRBD1 (5 bases). V lost 8 bases and J 16 bases, leaving 18 bases between the germline ends. Per germline, CDR1 SQVTM and CDR2 ANQGSEA. The CDR3 loop spans 10 amino acids. CDR3 residues: CSTSTGWHFF. The CDR3 bases are TGCAGCACCTCCACAGGATGGCATTTCTTC.

There are many counts of this clone. This chain joins TRBV7-2 and TRBJ2-1, with 7 nucleotides matching TRBD2. The V gene end was trimmed by 2 bases and the J gene end by 6 bases; junction bases not matched to a gene: 7. The CDR3 contains 15 residues. Germline V lookup: CDR1 SGHTA, CDR2 FQGNSA. CDR3 sequence reads: CASSLRSGEINEQFF. The CDR3 region has the DNA TGTGCCAGCAGCTTAAGGAGCGGGGAAATCAATGAGCAGTTCTTC.

The V call is TRBV15, the J call TRBJ1-5, with D uncertain. Trimming shortened V by 1 base and J by 2 bases, and 12 bases separated the two germline ends. The germline CDR1 and CDR2 sequences are LNHNV and YYDKDF (reference sequence). The CDR3 loop spans 16 amino acids. CDR3 DNA: TGTGCCACCAGCAGAGGATGGGATCTCCGCAATCAGCCCCAGCATTTT. Protein: CATSRGWDLRNQPQHF.

The sample holds many counts of this clone. Other DNA sequences within the sample encode an identical CDR3. The chain has TRBV20-1 and TRBJ1-1; maybe TRBD1 (6 bases). The length of the CDR3 is 11 residues. The germline V gene has CDR1 DFQATT and CDR2 SNEGSKA (reference sequence). V was shortened by 5 bases and J by 7 bases, with 11 bases between the two germline ends. CDR3 sequence reads: CSAGGWGEAFF. The CDR3 coding sequence is TGCAGTGCTGGGGGCTGGGGTGAAGCTTTCTTT.